What follows are 18 T cell receptor beta chains derived from one specimen sequenced in a study of cytomegalovirus exposure and HLA in healthy donors. The study ran its PCR with 60 Vbeta and 13 Jbeta primers. Some clones are missing from TCRdb's copy, which holds only in-frame ones; the method was immunoSEQ multiplex PCR. Altogether around 140,000 clones are present, about 9.1% being singletons, with the ten largest covering roughly 7%. Input material: PBMCs. These receptors all come from a woman aged 40 to 50 in good health and CMV-seropositive.

The chain joins TRBV7-2 to TRBJ2-2, with TRBD2 matching 9 bases. The CDR3 consists of 16 residues. The V gene's germline CDR1 is SGHTA and CDR2 FQGNSA. With V trimmed by 5 bases and J by 6 bases, 10 bases remained unmatched. The CDR3: CASSTRGGGGAGELFF. Here the CDR3 DNA reads TGTGCCAGCAGCACCCGCGGGGGGGGAGGCGCCGGGGAGCTGTTTTTT.

This clone showed up just a few times. V is TRBV18 and J is TRBJ1-2; D perhaps matches TRBD1 (5 bases). Germline CDR1 KGHSH, CDR2 LQKENI. CDR3 length: 14 residues. V was clipped by 6 bases and J by 4 bases, with 15 bases between them. The CDR3 protein is CASSRVGEPYGYTF. CDR3 nucleotides: TGTGCCAGCTCCCGAGTAGGGGAACCCTATGGCTACACCTTC. The complete variable domain, with remaining parts taken from reference TRBV18 and TRBJ1-2, reads NAGVMQNPRHLVRRRGQEARLRCSPMKGHSHVYWYRQLPEEGLKFMVYLQKENIIDESGMPKERFSAEFPKEGPSILRIQQVVRGDSAAYFCASSRVGEPYGYTFGSGTRLTVV.

The J gene is TRBJ2-4, the V gene TRBV9; tentatively, D is TRBD1 (6 bases). Looked up from germline, CDR1 is SGDLS and CDR2 is YYNGEE. The CDR3 runs to 14 residues. Trimming shortened V by 3 bases and J by 9 bases, and 16 bases separated the two germline ends. CDR3 sequence: CASSEGDRYSIQYF. CDR3 nucleotide sequence: TGTGCCAGCAGCGAGGGCGACAGGTACAGCATTCAGTACTTC.

This clone has just a few counts. The chain combines TRBV28 with TRBJ2-1, with 12 positions matching TRBD2. CDR3 length: 15 amino acids. J was trimmed by 8 bases and V by 4 bases; bases with no gene match: 6. CDR1 and CDR2 (germline): MDHEN, SYDVKM. The CDR3 sequence: CASSSPSGGAYEQFF. The DNA for the CDR3 is TGTGCCAGCAGTTCCCCTAGCGGGGGGGCCTATGAGCAGTTCTTC.

A few counts support this clone. The CDR3 is CASSLVASGGYNEQFF. CDR3 DNA: TGTGCCAGCAGCTTAGTGGCTAGCGGGGGCTACAATGAGCAGTTCTTC. The chain couples TRBV11-2 to TRBJ2-1, with TRBD2 identical over 10 bases. The CDR3 has 16 residues. With V trimmed by 1 base and J by 3 bases, 3 bases remained unmatched. Germline V gives CDR1 SGHAT, CDR2 FQNNGV. The complete variable domain, with remaining parts taken from reference TRBV11-2 and TRBJ2-1, reads EAGVAQSPRYKIIEKRQSVAFWCNPISGHATLYWYQQILGQGPKLLIQFQNNGVVDDSQLPKDRFSAERLKGVDSTLKIQPAKLEDSAVYLCASSLVASGGYNEQFFGPGTRLTVL.

This clone was observed a handful of times. The chain has TRBV29-1 and TRBJ1-1; 8 nucleotides match TRBD1. The CDR3 runs 14 residues. J lost 5 bases, V lost 6 bases, and 11 bases had no gene match. Germline-derived CDR1 and CDR2 are SQVTM and ANQGSEA. The CDR3 DNA follows: TGCAGCGTGGACAGGGTATATCGGGGGACTGAAGCTTTCTTT. Its protein is CSVDRVYRGTEAFF.

This clone was observed a few times. The gene calls are TRBV9 and TRBJ1-4; 9 nucleotides align to TRBD1. V was pared by 2 bases and J by 6 bases, with 5 bases of the junction left unmatched. This CDR3 spans 15 amino acids. Germline loops: CDR1 SGDLS, CDR2 YYNGEE. The CDR3 here is CASSVGQGGDEKLFF. The CDR3 DNA reads TGTGCCAGCAGCGTGGGACAGGGAGGGGATGAAAAACTGTTTTTT.

This chain joins TRBV7-2 and TRBJ1-4; D perhaps matches TRBD1 (5 bases). The CDR3 runs 14 residues. Trimming took off 6 bases at V and 7 bases at J, with 15 bases between the two ends. Germline CDR1 SGHTA, CDR2 FQGNSA. The CDR3 reads CASRRDFTSEKLFF. For the CDR3, the DNA is TGTGCCAGCAGACGGGACTTCACCAGTGAAAAACTGTTTTTT.

The V and J genes are TRBV7-2 and TRBJ2-2, with D perhaps matching TRBD1 (6 bases). Germline V gene lookup returns CDR1 SGHTA and CDR2 FQGNSA. This CDR3 spans 16 amino acids. V gave up 5 bases and J gave up 1 base, with 14 bases separating them. This chain's CDR3 is CASSPRGWENTGELFF. The CDR3 nucleotides read TGTGCCAGCAGCCCGAGGGGGTGGGAGAACACCGGGGAGCTGTTTTTT.

This clone was observed a few times. The chain combines TRBV4-3 with TRBJ1-2; D gene uncertain. CDR3 size: 15 residues. From germline, CDR1 is LGHNA and CDR2 YSLEER. The V end lost 0 bases, the J end lost 6 bases, and 14 bases lay between the germline ends. The CDR3: CASSQDTTEANGYTF. In DNA, the CDR3 is TGCGCCAGCAGCCAAGATACCACAGAAGCAAATGGCTACACCTTC.

As regards this clone: Its ends do not fully match the called genes, so a read error is possible. The sample has other DNA sequences that encode this CDR3 too. The chain employs TRBV7-2 and TRBJ1-6, with 8 bases matching TRBD1. CDR3 length: 14 residues. Per germline, CDR1 SGHTA and CDR2 FQGNSA. This CDR3 reads CASSSTGERSPLHF. CDR3 DNA sequence: TGCGCCAGCAGCTCGACAGGGGAACGTTCACCCCTCCACTTT.

This clone was found a few times. J is TRBJ2-7 and V is TRBV5-8, with D possibly matching TRBD1 (6 bases). Germline CDR1 is SGHTS and CDR2 is YDEGEE. The CDR3 loop spans 14 amino acids. Between the trimmed V and J ends, which lost 0 bases and 4 bases, there was a span of 11 bases. DNA of the CDR3: TGTGCCAGCAGCTTGGGACACAGGGAGTACGAGCAGTACTTC. It specifies CASSLGHREYEQYF.

This clone came up a few times. J is TRBJ1-2 and V is TRBV5-1; 10 bases agree with TRBD1. Germline trimming cut 7 bases from V and 0 bases from J; bases unmatched to any gene: 6. Germline V gives CDR1 SGHRS, CDR2 YFSETQ. This CDR3 contains 15 residues. Here the CDR3 reads CASGQGGQANYGYTF. The DNA for the CDR3 is TGCGCCAGCGGACAGGGGGGGCAAGCTAACTATGGCTACACCTTC.

The gene calls are TRBV6-1 and TRBJ1-2, with D maybe TRBD1 (5 bases). Trimming cost V 2 bases and J 6 bases, with 22 bases left between them. The CDR3 is 17 residues long. Germline loops: CDR1 MNHNS, CDR2 SASEGT. CDR3 sequence reads: CASSEPRRGRPANGYTF. CDR3 nucleotides: TGTGCCAGCAGTGAACCCCGGCGGGGCCGCCCAGCTAATGGCTACACCTTC.

The V gene is TRBV7-2, the J gene TRBJ1-2; 7 positions match TRBD1. The CDR3 totals 16 residues. Looked up from germline, CDR1 is SGHTA and CDR2 is FQGNSA. J gave up 4 bases and V 8 bases, and 16 bases lay outside the gene matches. The CDR3 nucleotides read TGTGCCAGCCGATCCTACGAGACAGGGACCCTCTATGGCTACACCTTC. This encodes CASRSYETGTLYGYTF.

The chain uses TRBV19 and TRBJ2-7, with a possible D match to TRBD2 (6 bases). The V and J ends lost 3 bases and 4 bases respectively, with 19 bases between them. Per germline, CDR1 LNHDA and CDR2 SQIVND (reference sequence). The CDR3 runs 16 residues. The DNA of the CDR3 is TGTGCCAGTAGTATGACTAGAGTTGTGTACCCATACGAGCAGTACTTC. It codes for CASSMTRVVYPYEQYF.

This clone was recorded a few times. The chain is built from TRBV15 and TRBJ1-1; unclear D gene. Deletions cut 0 bases from V and 10 bases from J, with 18 bases between. This CDR3 is built from 15 residues. Germline loops: CDR1 LNHNV, CDR2 YYDKDF (reference sequence). The CDR3 DNA reads TGTGCCACCAGCAGAGATTTTGAAAGTTCAGGATTAGCTTTCTTT. Its translation: CATSRDFESSGLAFF.

This chain's CDR3 is CASSYSRGGYNSPLHF. DNA of the CDR3: TGTGCCAGCAGTTACTCACGGGGAGGTTATAATTCACCCCTCCACTTT. The chain combines TRBV6-5 with TRBJ1-6, with unresolved D. Per the germline V gene, CDR1 is MNHEY and CDR2 is SVGAGI. V was cut by 0 bases and J by 4 bases, with 10 bases left in between. The CDR3 loop spans 16 amino acids.